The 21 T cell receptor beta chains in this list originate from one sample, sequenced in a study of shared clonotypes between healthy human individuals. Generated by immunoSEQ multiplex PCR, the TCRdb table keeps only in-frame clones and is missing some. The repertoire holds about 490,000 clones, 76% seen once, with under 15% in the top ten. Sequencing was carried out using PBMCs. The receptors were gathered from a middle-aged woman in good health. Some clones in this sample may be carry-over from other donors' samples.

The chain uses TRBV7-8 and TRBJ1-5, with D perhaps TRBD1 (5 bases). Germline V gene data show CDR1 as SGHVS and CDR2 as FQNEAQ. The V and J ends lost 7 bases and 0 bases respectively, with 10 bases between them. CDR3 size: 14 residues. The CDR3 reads CASTEGNSNQPQHF. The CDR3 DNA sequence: TGTGCCAGCACAGAGGGGAATAGCAATCAGCCCCAGCATTTT. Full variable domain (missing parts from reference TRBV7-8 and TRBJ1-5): GAGVSQSPRYKVAKRGQDVALRCDPISGHVSLFWYQQALGQGPEFLTYFQNEAQLDKSGLPSDRFFAERPEGSVSTLKIQRTQQEDSAVYLCASTEGNSNQPQHFGDGTRLSIL.

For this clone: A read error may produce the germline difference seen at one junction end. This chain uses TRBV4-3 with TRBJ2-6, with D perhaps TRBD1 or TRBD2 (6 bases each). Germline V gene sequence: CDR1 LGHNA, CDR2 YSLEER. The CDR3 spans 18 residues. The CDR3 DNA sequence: TGCGCCAGCAGCCAAGTTAAGGGGGGATTCTCTGGGGCCAACGCCCTGACTTTC. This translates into CASSQVKGGFSGANALTF.

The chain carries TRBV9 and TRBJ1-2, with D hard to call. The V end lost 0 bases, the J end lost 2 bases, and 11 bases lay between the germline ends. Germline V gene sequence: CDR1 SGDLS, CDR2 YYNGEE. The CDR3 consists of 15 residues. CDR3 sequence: CASSVGSGYNYGYTF. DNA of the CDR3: TGTGCCAGCAGCGTAGGTTCGGGATACAACTATGGCTACACCTTC.

DNA for the CDR3: TGTGCCAGCAGCTCCCCTCCTCGAGGGACTAGCGGATACAATGAGCAGTTCTTC. It encodes CASSSPPRGTSGYNEQFF. This rearrangement joins TRBV7-2 to TRBJ2-1, with 11 nucleotides matching TRBD2. The J segment lost 4 bases and the V segment lost 4 bases, leaving 12 bases of the junction unmatched. This CDR3 is 18 amino acids long. Germline V gives CDR1 SGHTA, CDR2 FQGNSA.

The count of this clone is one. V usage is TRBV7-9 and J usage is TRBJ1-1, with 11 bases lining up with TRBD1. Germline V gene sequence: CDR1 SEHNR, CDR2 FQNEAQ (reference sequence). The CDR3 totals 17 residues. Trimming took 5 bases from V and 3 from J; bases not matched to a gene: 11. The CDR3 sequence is CASSQGQGEWTDTEAFF. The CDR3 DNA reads TGTGCCAGCAGCCAGGGACAGGGGGAATGGACGGACACTGAAGCTTTCTTT. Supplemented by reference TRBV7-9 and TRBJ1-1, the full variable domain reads DTGVSQNPRHKITKRGQNVTFRCDPISEHNRLYWYRQTLGQGPEFLTYFQNEAQLEKSRLLSDRFSAERPKGSFSTLEIQRTEQGDSAMYLCASSQGQGEWTDTEAFFGQGTRLTVV.

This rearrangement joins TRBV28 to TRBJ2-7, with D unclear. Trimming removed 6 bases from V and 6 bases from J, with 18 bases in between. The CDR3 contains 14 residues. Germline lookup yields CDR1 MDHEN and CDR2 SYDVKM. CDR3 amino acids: CASRVMQESSEQYF. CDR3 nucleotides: TGTGCCAGCAGGGTTATGCAGGAATCGTCCGAGCAGTACTTC.

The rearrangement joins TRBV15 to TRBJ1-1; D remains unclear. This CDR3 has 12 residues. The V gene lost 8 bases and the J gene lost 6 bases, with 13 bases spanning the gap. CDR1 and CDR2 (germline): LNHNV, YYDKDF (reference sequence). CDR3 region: CATSLDWSEAFF. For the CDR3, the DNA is TGTGCCACCTCCCTCGATTGGTCTGAAGCTTTCTTT.

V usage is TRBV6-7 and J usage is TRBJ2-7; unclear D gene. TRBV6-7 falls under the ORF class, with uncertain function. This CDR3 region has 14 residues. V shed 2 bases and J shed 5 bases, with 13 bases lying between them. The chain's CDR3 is CASSYLSPVDEQYF. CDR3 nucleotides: TGTGCCAGCAGTTACCTCTCTCCCGTAGACGAGCAGTACTTC.

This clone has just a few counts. The CDR3, as DNA: TGTGCCAGTAGTATAGGGAACAGAGCGGGTTACTACGAGCAGTACTTC. Its protein is CASSIGNRAGYYEQYF. J is TRBJ2-7 and V is TRBV19; possibly TRBD2 for D (6 bases). CDR1 is LNHDA, CDR2 SQIVND, per germline (reference sequence). The CDR3 has 16 residues. Trimming took 1 base from V and 3 from J, leaving 16 bases between them.

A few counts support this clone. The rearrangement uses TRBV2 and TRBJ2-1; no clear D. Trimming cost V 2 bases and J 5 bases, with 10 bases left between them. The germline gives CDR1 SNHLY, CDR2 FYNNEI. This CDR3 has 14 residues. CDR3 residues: CASSESWQDNEQFF. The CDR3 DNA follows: TGTGCCAGCAGTGAAAGTTGGCAGGACAATGAGCAGTTCTTC.

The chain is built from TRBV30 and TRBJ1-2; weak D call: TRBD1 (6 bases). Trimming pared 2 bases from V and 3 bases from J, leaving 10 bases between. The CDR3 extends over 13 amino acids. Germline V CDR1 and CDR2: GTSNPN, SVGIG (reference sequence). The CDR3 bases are TGTGCCTGGAGTAAAGGGGGTGACTATGGCTACACCTTC. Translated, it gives CAWSKGGDYGYTF.

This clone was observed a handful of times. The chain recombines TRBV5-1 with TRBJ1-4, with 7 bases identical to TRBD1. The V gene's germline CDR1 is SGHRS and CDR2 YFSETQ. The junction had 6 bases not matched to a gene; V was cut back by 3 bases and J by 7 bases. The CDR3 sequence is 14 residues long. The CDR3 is CASSYTGDSEKLFF. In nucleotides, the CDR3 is TGCGCCAGCAGCTATACAGGGGATAGTGAAAAACTGTTTTTT.

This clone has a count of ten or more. The CDR3 loop is CATGNLAGGGTGELFF. The CDR3 DNA is TGTGCCACCGGGAACCTCGCGGGAGGTGGGACCGGGGAGCTGTTTTTT. The chain recombines TRBV15 with TRBJ2-2, with 8 positions matching TRBD2. The CDR3 has 16 amino acids. V gave up 8 bases and J gave up 5 bases; unmatched junction bases: 13. Germline V lookup: CDR1 LNHNV, CDR2 YYDKDF (reference sequence).

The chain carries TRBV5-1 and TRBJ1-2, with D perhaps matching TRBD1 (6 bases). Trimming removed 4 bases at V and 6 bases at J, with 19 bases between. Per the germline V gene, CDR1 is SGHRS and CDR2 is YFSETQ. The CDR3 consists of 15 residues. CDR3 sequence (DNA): TGCGCCAGCAGCCTCAAACAGGGTCCCGTGGATGGCTACACCTTC. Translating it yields CASSLKQGPVDGYTF. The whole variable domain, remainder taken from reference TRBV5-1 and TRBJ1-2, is KAGVTQTPRYLIKTRGQQVTLSCSPISGHRSVSWYQQTPGQGLQFLFEYFSETQRNKGNFPGRFSGRQFSNSRSEMNVSTLELGDSALYLCASSLKQGPVDGYTFGSGTRLTVV.

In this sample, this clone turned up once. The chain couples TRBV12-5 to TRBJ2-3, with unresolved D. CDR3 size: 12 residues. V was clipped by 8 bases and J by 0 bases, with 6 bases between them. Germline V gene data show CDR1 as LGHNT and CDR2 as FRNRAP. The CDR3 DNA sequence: TGTGCTAGTCTTGGGAGCACAGATACGCAGTATTTT. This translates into CASLGSTDTQYF.

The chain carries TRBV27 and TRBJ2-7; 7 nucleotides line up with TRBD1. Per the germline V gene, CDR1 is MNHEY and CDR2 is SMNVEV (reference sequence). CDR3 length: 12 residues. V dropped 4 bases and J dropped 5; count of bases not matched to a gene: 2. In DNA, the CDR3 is TGTGCCAGCAGTTACACAGGGGACGAGCAGTACTTC. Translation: CASSYTGDEQYF.

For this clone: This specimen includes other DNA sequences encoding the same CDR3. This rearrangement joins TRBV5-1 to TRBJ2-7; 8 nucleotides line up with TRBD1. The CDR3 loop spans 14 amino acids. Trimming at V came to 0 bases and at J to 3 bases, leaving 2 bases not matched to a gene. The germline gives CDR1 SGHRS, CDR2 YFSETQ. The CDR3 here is CASSLGQGFYEQYF. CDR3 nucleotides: TGCGCCAGCAGCTTGGGACAGGGGTTCTACGAGCAGTACTTC.

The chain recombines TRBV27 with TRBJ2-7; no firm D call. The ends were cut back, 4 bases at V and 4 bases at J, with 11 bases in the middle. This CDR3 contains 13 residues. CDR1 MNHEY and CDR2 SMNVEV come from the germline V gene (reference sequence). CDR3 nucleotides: TGTGCCAGCAGTTCCCAGTGGGGTTACGAGCAGTACTTC. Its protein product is CASSSQWGYEQYF.

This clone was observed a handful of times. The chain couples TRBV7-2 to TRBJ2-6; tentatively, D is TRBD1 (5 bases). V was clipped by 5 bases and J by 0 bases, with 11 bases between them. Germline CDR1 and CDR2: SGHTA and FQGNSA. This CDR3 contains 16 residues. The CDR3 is CASSKKGVSGANVLTF. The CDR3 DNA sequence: TGTGCCAGCAGCAAAAAAGGGGTCTCTGGGGCCAACGTCCTGACTTTC.

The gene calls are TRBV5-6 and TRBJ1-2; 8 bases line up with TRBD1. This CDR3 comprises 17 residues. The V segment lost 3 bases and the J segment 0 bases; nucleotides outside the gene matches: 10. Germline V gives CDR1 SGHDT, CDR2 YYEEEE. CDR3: CASSSAGTGPANYGYTF. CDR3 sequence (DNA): TGTGCCAGCAGCTCGGCCGGGACAGGCCCAGCTAACTATGGCTACACCTTC.

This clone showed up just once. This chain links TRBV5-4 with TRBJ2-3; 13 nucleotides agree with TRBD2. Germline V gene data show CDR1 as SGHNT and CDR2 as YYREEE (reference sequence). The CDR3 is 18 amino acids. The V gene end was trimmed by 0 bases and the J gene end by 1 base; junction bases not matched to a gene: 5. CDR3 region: CASSLGTSGSMGTDTQYF. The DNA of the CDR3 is TGTGCCAGCAGCTTGGGGACTAGCGGGAGTATGGGCACAGATACGCAGTATTTT.